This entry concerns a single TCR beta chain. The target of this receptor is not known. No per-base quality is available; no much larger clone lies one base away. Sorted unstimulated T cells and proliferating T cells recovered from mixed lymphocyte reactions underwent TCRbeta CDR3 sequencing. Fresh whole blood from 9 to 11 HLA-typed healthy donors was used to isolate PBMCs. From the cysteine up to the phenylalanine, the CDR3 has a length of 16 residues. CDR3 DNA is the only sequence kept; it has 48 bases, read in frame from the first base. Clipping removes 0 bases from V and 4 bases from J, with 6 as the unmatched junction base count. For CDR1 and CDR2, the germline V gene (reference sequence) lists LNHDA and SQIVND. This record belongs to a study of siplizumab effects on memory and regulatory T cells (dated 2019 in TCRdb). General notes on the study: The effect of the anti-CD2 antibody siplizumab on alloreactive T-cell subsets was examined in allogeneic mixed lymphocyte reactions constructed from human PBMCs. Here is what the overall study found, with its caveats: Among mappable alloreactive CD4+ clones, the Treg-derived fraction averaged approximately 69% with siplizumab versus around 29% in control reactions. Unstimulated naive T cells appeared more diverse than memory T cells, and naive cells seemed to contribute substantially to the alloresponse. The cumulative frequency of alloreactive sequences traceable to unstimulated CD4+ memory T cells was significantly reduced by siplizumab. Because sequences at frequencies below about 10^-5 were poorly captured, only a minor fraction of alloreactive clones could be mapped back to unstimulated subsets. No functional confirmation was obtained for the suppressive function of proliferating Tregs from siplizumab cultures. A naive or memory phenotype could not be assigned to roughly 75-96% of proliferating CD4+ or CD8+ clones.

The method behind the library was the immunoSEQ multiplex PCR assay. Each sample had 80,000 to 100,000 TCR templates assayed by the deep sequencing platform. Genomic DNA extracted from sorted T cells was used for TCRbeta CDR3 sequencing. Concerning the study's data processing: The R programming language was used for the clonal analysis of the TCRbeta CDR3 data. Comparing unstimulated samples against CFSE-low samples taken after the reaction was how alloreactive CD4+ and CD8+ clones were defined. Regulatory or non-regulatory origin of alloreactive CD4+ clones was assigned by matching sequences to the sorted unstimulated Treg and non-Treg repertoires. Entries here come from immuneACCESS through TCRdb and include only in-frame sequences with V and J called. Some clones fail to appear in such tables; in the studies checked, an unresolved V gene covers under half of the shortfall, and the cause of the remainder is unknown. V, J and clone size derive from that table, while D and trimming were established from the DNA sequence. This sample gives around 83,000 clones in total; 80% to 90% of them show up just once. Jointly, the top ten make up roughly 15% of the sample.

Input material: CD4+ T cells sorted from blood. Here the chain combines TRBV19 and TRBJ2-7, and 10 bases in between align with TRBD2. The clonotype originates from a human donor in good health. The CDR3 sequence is CASSIDASGSIYEQYF. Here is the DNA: TGTGCCAGTAGTATAGATGCTAGCGGGAGTATTTACGAGCAGTACTTC.